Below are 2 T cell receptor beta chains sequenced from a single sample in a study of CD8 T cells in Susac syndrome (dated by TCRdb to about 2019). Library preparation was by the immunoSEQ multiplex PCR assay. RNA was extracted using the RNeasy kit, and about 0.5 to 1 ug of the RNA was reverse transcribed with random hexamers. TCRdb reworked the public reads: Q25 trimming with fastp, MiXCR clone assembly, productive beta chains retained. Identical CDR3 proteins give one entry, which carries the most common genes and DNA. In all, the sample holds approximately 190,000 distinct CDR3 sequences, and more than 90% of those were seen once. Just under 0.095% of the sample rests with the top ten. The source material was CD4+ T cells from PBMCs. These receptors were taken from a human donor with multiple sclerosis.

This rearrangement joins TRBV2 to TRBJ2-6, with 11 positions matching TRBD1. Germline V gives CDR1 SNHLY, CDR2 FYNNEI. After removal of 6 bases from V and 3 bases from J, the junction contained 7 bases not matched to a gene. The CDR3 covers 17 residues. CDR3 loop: CASSGQGAWYGANVLTF. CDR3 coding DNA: TGTGCCAGCAGCGGACAGGGGGCTTGGTATGGGGCCAACGTCCTGACTTTC.

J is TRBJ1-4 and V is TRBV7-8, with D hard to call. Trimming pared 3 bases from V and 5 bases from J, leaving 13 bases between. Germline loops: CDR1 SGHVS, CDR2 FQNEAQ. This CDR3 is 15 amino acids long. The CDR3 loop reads CASSFSLGNNEKLFF. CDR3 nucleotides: TGTGCCAGCAGCTTTTCCCTCGGGAACAATGAAAAACTGTTTTTT.